The rows below give T cell receptor beta chains drawn from one sample of a study of blood T cells in healthy people across ages. TCRdb analysed the 5' RACE reads with MiXCR anew, one entry per CDR3 protein. The repertoire holds around 670,000 distinct CDR3 sequences, about 30% seen once, with roughly 14% in the top ten. Sequenced: blood. The receptor set was obtained from a woman of 80 years or more in good health. CDR3s include the opening cysteine and the closing phenylalanine or tryptophan. A D gene is named only where the DNA matches it firmly. Clone size is stated in some rows and not others, as once, few, many or a class when expanded.

15	-	TRBD1	TRBV5-5	TRBJ2-5	CASRRQGAVGETQYF	TGTGCCAGCAGGAGACAGGGGGCGGTTGGGGAGACCCAGTACTTC
12	once	TRBD1	TRBV6-4	TRBJ1-5	CASQGAGQPQHF	TGTGCCAGCCAGGGGGCAGGTCAGCCCCAGCATTTT
15	-	TRBD2	TRBV29-1	TRBJ2-5	CSVDGGTSLGETQYF	TGCAGCGTTGACGGCGGGACTAGCCTAGGAGAGACCCAGTACTTC
17	many	TRBD2	TRBV12-3/TRBV12-4	TRBJ2-6	CASSGRGALSGANVLTF	TGTGCCAGCAGCGGGCGGGGGGCTTTATCTGGGGCCAACGTCCTGACTTTC
15	many	-	TRBV9	TRBJ2-1	CASSPPGHDYNEQFF	TGTGCCAGCAGCCCCCCGGGACACGATTACAATGAGCAGTTCTTC
20	-	-	TRBV27	TRBJ1-5	CASSLSARGVILGSNQPQHF	TGTGCCAGCAGTTTATCTGCCAGGGGCGTAATTCTGGGGAGCAATCAGCCCCAGCATTTT
15	once	TRBD2	TRBV6-2/TRBV6-3	TRBJ2-5	CASRRAGGRQETQYF	TGTGCCAGCAGAAGAGCGGGGGGGCGCCAAGAGACCCAGTACTTC
16	many	-	TRBV7-9	TRBJ2-3	CASSRTAGRSSDTQYF	TGTGCCAGCAGCCGGACAGCAGGACGATCATCAGATACGCAGTATTTT
14	-	-	TRBV3-1	TRBJ1-1	CASSQNSGATEAFF	TGTGCCAGCAGCCAAAATTCGGGGGCCACTGAAGCTTTCTTT
14	many	-	TRBV5-1	TRBJ1-4	CASSSAGTPEKLFF	TGCGCCAGCAGCTCCGCCGGGACACCTGAAAAACTGTTTTTT
15	-	-	TRBV5-6	TRBJ1-1	CASSLGPGAWTEAFF	TGTGCCAGCAGCTTGGGGCCCGGGGCATGGACTGAAGCTTTCTTT
15	-	-	TRBV27	TRBJ2-7	CANSLGGGYHYEQYF	TGTGCCAACAGTCTAGGGGGGGGATACCACTACGAGCAGTACTTC
11	few	TRBD1	TRBV28	TRBJ1-1	CASSTGQLAFF	TGTGCCAGCAGCACGGGACAGTTGGCTTTCTTT
13	-	-	TRBV2	TRBJ2-4	CASSDRTVNIQYF	TGTGCCAGCAGTGACAGAACGGTAAACATTCAGTACTTC
15	-	TRBD1	TRBV30	TRBJ1-4	CAWSPGTATNEKLFF	TGTGCCTGGAGTCCGGGGACAGCAACTAATGAAAAACTGTTTTTT
18	many	TRBD2	TRBV12-3/TRBV12-4	TRBJ2-4	CASSGTSGGTLAKNIQYF	TGTGCCAGCTCTGGGACTAGCGGGGGGACACTAGCCAAAAACATTCAGTACTTC
11	few	-	TRBV21-1	TRBJ1-6	CASRDRPPLHF	TGTGCCAGCAGGGACCGTCCACCCCTCCACTTT
16	-	TRBD2	TRBV4-1	TRBJ2-7	CASSKTSGRLSYEQYF	TGCGCCAGCAGCAAGACAAGCGGGAGACTCTCCTACGAGCAGTACTTC
14	many	TRBD1	TRBV6-2/TRBV6-3	TRBJ2-6	CASGQGTGANVLTF	TGTGCCAGCGGACAGGGGACTGGGGCCAACGTCCTGACTTTC
13	once	-	TRBV29-1	TRBJ2-3	CSGRRRSTDTQYF	TGCAGCGGCCGACGGAGGAGCACAGATACGCAGTATTTT
14	many	TRBD2	TRBV5-1	TRBJ2-1	CASSLLTSGGEQFF	TGCGCCAGCAGCTTGTTGACTAGCGGGGGAGAGCAGTTCTTC
16	-	TRBD2	TRBV7-2	TRBJ2-3	CASSGLLAGITDTQYF	TGTGCCAGCAGCGGCCTTCTAGCGGGGATCACAGATACGCAGTATTTT
17	few	-	TRBV24-1	TRBJ2-2	CATSDLQSDMNTGELFF	TGTGCCACCAGTGATTTGCAGTCAGACATGAACACCGGGGAGCTGTTTTTT
14	-	-	TRBV29-1	TRBJ2-7	CSAQAASGIHEQYF	TGCAGCGCCCAGGCGGCTTCCGGCATCCACGAGCAGTACTTC
14	many	-	TRBV2	TRBJ1-5	CASSVSGSNQPQHF	TGTGCCAGCAGTGTGTCGGGTAGCAATCAGCCCCAGCATTTT
14	few	-	TRBV28	TRBJ1-5	CASSLYEGDQPQHF	TGTGCCAGCAGTTTATACGAGGGGGATCAGCCCCAGCATTTT
14	-	-	TRBV12-3/TRBV12-4	TRBJ1-5	CASSWGLGAGPQHF	TGTGCCAGCAGTTGGGGACTGGGAGCGGGGCCCCAGCATTTT
12	-	-	TRBV29-1	TRBJ2-4	CSVDLERGIQYF	TGCAGCGTTGACCTGGAGAGGGGCATTCAGTACTTC
11	many	-	TRBV29-1	TRBJ1-2	CSVGQNYGYTF	TGCAGCGTTGGACAGAACTATGGCTACACCTTC
17	-	TRBD2	TRBV6-6	TRBJ2-7	CASRPPGTSGGFYEQYF	TGTGCCAGCAGGCCGCCCGGGACTAGCGGGGGTTTCTACGAGCAGTACTTC
14	many	-	TRBV9	TRBJ1-1	CASSVWGDNTEAFF	TGTGCCAGCAGCGTATGGGGGGATAACACTGAAGCTTTCTTT
16	-	TRBD2	TRBV7-8	TRBJ2-7	CASSLLLAGGYNEQYF	TGTGCCAGCAGCTTACTACTAGCGGGAGGATACAATGAGCAGTACTTC
13	-	-	TRBV19	TRBJ2-1	CASRSSVGAEQFF	TGTGCCAGTAGATCTAGCGTGGGTGCTGAGCAGTTCTTC
14	few	-	TRBV7-9	TRBJ1-2	CASSSPTLLYGYTF	TGTGCCAGCAGCTCCCCCACACTCCTCTATGGCTACACCTTC
15	-	-	TRBV6-1	TRBJ2-1	CASTIRGASYNEQFF	TGTGCCAGCACCATCCGGGGAGCCTCCTACAATGAGCAGTTCTTC
15	few	TRBD1	TRBV27	TRBJ2-2	CASSLDGQGTGELFF	TGTGCCAGCAGTTTAGACGGACAGGGTACCGGGGAGCTGTTTTTT
15	many	TRBD2	TRBV9	TRBJ2-5	CASSVYSGGLGEQYF	TGTGCCAGCAGCGTTTATAGCGGGGGGTTGGGTGAGCAGTACTTC
15	-	-	TRBV7-2	TRBJ1-2	CASSALIGGAYGYTF	TGTGCCAGCAGCGCCCTCATAGGGGGAGCCTATGGCTACACCTTC
15	few	TRBD1	TRBV25-1	TRBJ2-4	CASSDWEGQGDIQYF	TGTGCCAGCAGTGATTGGGAGGGACAGGGGGACATTCAGTACTTC
15	-	-	TRBV28	TRBJ2-7	CASTWLRATYNEQYF	TGTGCCAGCACCTGGCTCCGGGCCACCTACAATGAGCAGTACTTC
15	few	-	TRBV9	TRBJ2-5	CASSVSGLKGETQYF	TGTGCCAGCAGCGTATCCGGGCTAAAGGGAGAGACCCAGTACTTC
11	few	TRBD1	TRBV29-1	TRBJ2-5	CSVRDRGEQYF	TGCAGCGTTCGGGACAGGGGTGAGCAGTACTTC
11	many	-	TRBV20-1	TRBJ2-1	CSAQLYNEQFF	TGCAGTGCACAGCTCTACAATGAGCAGTTCTTC
14	-	-	TRBV5-1	TRBJ2-5	CASSLLGMQETQYF	TGCGCCAGCAGCTTGCTTGGTATGCAAGAGACCCAGTACTTC
15	few	TRBD1	TRBV7-2	TRBJ1-3	CASSDQGGSGNTIYF	TGTGCCAGCAGCGATCAGGGGGGTTCTGGAAACACCATATATTTT
15	few	-	TRBV2	TRBJ1-2	CASSEVPRPEYGYTF	TGTGCCAGCAGTGAAGTTCCCCGACCGGAATATGGCTACACCTTC
15	-	-	TRBV15	TRBJ2-7	CATSRDLSGAAEQYF	TGTGCCACCAGCAGGGACCTTTCGGGGGCGGCCGAGCAGTACTTC
13	many	-	TRBV20-1	TRBJ2-5	CSARDPSAATQYF	TGCAGTGCTAGAGATCCTAGTGCAGCGACCCAGTACTTC
15	-	TRBD2	TRBV7-9	TRBJ2-1	CASSLSLAGKKRQFF	TGTGCCAGCAGCTTAAGTCTAGCGGGAAAAAAGCGGCAGTTCTTC
15	-	-	TRBV5-1	TRBJ1-4	CASSTKGSSNEKLFF	TGCGCCAGCAGCACAAAGGGTTCGTCTAATGAAAAACTGTTTTTT